This TCR beta chain was obtained from a study of blood T cell repertoires in COVID-19 (dated by TCRdb to 2020 to 2021). Describing the broader study: The collaborator samples originated in the United States, Italy and Spain and spanned the acute and convalescent phases of COVID-19. The prospective study material was composed of cDNA or gDNA derived from T cells, B-cell-depleted T cells, or PBMCs. Deeply sampled blood TCRbeta repertoires from subjects exposed to, actively infected with, or recovered from COVID-19 were included in the dataset. A freely available public database, intended as a resource for researchers studying the immune response to SARS-CoV-2, is where the repertoires were released. The samples were drawn from the first 160 participants of the ongoing ImmuneRACE study and from more than 1,000 subjects provided by 6 global collaborators. Sample metadata almost always included a de-identified subject ID, COVID-19 status, age in years and sex. Where HLA class I and class II types were available, the types were taken from metadata supplied by the sample provider, not from assay-based typing. The investigation overall reported the following: The quantity of clinical and demographic metadata differed by source and by participant and was supplied without curation.

The immunoSEQ Assay, a bias-controlled multiplex PCR, was used to amplify TCRbeta CDR3 regions from genomic DNA. Processing in the source paper ran as follows. Nucleated cell counts per sample were estimated from amplification of reference gene primers within the assay. Sequence reads were collapsed and filtered to measure the absolute abundance of every unique TCRbeta CDR3 rearrangement. Productive Simpson clonality was computed per sample as the square root of Simpson's diversity index over productive rearrangements. This is the immuneACCESS table as TCRdb keeps it, with only in-frame sequences that have V and J called. A part of the clones is gone; compared with another copy, unresolved V genes explain less than half, and the rest is unexplained. The V and J calls and the clone size are those of that table, but D and trimming were determined from the DNA. Across this sample there are 180,000 or so clones, with approximately 85% seen only once. Together, the top ten hold over 7.5% of the sample.

The CDR3 starts with the cysteine, ends with the phenylalanine, and has 14 residues. The only DNA kept is the CDR3, 42 bases in frame from the first base. CDR1 and CDR2 are drawn from the germline V gene: MNHEY, SVGAGI. V is pared back by 3 bases and J by 3 bases, with 12 bases lying between the germline termini. Whole blood was collected in K2EDTA tubes by collaborating institutions according to the institutions' own protocols. For TCRbeta analysis, collaborator samples were shipped as frozen whole blood, as isolated PBMCs, or as DNA extracted from either sample type. As for this clone: The specificity of this receptor is unknown. Base-call qualities are not available, and no considerably larger clone is one nucleotide away.

The sample taken for sequencing was peripheral blood. The V and J genes are TRBV6-5 and TRBJ2-7; 5 matching bases give a weak D call of TRBD1. The TCR originated in an elderly woman with acute or convalescent COVID-19. The CDR3 region has the sequence CASSYRGSFYEQYF. The DNA is TGTGCCAGCAGTTATAGGGGCAGTTTCTACGAGCAGTACTTC.